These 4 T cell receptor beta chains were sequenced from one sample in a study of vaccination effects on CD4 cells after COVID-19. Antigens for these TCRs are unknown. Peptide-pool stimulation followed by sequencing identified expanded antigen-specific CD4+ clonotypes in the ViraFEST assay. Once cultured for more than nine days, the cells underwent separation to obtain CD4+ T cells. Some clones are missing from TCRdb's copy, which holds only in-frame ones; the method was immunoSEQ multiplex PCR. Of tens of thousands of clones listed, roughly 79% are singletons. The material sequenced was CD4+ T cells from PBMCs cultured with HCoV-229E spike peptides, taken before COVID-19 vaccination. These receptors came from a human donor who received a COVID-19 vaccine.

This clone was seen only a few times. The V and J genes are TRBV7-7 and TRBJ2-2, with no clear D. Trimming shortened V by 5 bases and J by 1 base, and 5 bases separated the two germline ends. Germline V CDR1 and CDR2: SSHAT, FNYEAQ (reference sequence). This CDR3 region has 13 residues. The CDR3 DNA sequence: TGTGCCAGCAGCCAAGAGAACACCGGGGAGCTGTTTTTT. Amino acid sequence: CASSQENTGELFF.

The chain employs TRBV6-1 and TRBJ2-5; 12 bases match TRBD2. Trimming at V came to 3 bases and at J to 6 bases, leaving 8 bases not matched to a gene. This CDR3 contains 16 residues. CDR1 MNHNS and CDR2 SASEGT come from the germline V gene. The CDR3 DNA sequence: TGTGCCAGCAGTGACACCCCTAGCGGGGGGGCGAAGACCCAGTACTTC. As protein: CASSDTPSGGAKTQYF.

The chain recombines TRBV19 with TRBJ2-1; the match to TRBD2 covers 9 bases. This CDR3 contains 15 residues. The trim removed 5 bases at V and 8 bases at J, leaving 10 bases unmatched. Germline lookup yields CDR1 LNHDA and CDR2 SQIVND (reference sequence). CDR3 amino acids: CASSPFSGGGDEQFF. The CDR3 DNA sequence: TGTGCCAGTAGTCCTTTTAGCGGGGGCGGGGATGAGCAGTTCTTC.

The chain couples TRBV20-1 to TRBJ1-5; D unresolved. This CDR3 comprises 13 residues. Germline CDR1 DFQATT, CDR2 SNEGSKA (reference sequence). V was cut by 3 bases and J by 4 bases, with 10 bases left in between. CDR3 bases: TGCAGTGCTAGTATGGACGGGAATCAGCCCCAGCATTTT. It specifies CSASMDGNQPQHF.